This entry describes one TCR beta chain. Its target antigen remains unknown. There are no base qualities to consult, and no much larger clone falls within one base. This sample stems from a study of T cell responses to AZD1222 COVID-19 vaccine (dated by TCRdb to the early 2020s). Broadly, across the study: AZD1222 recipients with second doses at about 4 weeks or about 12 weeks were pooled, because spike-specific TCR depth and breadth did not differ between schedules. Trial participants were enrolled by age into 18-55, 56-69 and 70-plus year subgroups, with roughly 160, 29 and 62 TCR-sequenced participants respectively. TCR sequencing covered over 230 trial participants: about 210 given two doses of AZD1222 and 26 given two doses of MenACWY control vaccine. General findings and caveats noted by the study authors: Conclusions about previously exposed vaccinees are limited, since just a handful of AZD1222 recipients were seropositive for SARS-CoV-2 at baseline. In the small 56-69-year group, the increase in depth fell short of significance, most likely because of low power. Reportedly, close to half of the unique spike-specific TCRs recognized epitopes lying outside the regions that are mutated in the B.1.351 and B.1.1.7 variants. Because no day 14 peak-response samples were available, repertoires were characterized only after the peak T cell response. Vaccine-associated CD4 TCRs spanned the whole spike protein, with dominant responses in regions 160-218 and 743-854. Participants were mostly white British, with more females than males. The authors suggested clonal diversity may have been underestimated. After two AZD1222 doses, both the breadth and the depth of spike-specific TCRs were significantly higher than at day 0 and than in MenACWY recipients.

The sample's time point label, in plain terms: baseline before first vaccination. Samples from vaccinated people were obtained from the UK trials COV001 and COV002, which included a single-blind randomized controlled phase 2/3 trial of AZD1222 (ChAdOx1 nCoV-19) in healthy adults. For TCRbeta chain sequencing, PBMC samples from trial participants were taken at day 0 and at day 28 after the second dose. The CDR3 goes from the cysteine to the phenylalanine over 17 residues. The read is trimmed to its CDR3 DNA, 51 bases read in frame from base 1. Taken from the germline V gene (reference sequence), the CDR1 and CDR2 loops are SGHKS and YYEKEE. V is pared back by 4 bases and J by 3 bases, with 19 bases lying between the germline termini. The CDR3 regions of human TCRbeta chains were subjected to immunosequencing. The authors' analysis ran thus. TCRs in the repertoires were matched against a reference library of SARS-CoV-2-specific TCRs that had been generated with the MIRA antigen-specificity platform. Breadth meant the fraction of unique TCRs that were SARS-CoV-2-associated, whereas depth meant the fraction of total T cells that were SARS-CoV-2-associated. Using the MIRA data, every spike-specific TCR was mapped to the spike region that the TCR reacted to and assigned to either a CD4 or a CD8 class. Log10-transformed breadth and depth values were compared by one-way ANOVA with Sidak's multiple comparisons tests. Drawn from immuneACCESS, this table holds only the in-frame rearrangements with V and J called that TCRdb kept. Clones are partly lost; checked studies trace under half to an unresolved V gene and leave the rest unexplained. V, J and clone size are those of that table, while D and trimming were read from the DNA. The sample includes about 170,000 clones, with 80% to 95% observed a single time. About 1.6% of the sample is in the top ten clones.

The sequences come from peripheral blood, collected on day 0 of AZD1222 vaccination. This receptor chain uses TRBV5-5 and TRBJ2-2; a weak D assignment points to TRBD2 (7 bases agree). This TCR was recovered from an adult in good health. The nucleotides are TGTGCCAGCAGCCTCGGTGGGGGGGGCTATGACACCGGGGAGCTGTTTTTT. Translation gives CASSLGGGGYDTGELFF.